The clone carrying this T cell receptor beta chain was counted a few times. Antigen: not known. Among the approximately 110 subjects of the validation cohort, separate from the approximately 670-subject first cohort, were the donors. Method: immunoSEQ multiplex PCR; TCRdb's copy keeps in-frame clones and lacks some. The table has around 150,000 clones, 86% seen once. This sample was taken from a study of cytomegalovirus exposure and HLA in healthy donors. Study summary: The 120 or so validation repertoires, a later analysis reported, used the same platform as the approximately 700 first-cohort repertoires.

General study results and limits: Among TCR beta chains, those listed as cytomegalovirus-associated numbered 164.

The sample consisted of PBMCs. The receptor was isolated from a woman aged 25 to 39 in good health and CMV-seronegative.

DNA of the CDR3: TGTGCCAGCAGCTCCGCAGGGGAGAACACTGAAGCTTTCTTT. This sequence encodes CASSSAGENTEAFF. The genes are TRBV7-9 and TRBJ1-1; tentative D call: TRBD1 (6 bases). V lost 4 bases and J lost 1, with 10 bases in between. The germline gives CDR1 SEHNR, CDR2 FQNEAQ (reference sequence). The CDR3 is 14 amino acids.